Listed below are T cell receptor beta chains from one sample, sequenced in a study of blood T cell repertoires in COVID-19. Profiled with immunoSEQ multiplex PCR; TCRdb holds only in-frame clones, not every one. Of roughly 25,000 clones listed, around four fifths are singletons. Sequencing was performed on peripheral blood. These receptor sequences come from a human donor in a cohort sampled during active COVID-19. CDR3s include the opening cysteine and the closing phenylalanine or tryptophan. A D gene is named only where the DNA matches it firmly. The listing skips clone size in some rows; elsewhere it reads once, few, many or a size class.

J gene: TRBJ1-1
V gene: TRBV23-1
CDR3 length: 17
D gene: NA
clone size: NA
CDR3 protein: CASRGRGGREGSTEAFF
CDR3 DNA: TGCGCCAGCCGTGGACGGGGGGGGCGCGAGGGGAGCACTGAAGCTTTCTTT

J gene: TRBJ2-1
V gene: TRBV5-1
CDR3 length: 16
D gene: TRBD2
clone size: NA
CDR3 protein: CASSLRASGVYNEQFF
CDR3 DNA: TGCGCCAGCAGCTTGCGGGCTAGCGGAGTCTACAATGAGCAGTTCTTC

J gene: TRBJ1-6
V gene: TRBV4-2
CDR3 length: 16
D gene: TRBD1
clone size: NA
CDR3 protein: CASSQTGGSYNSPLHF
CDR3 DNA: TGTGCCAGCAGCCAAACAGGGGGCTCCTATAATTCACCCCTCCACTTT

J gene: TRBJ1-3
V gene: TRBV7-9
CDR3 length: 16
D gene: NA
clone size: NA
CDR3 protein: CASSLASAGSGNTIYF
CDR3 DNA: TGTGCCAGCAGCTTAGCCTCCGCAGGGTCTGGAAACACCATATATTTT

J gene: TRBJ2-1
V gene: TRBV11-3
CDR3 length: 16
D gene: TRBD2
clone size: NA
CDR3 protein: CASSLDGGGSYNEQFF
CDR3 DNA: TGTGCCAGCAGCTTAGACGGAGGCGGGAGCTACAATGAGCAGTTCTTC

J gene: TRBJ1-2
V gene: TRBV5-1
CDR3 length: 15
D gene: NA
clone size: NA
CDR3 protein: CASSRDGTGVYGYTF
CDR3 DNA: TGCGCCAGCAGCCGGGACGGGACGGGGGTCTATGGCTACACCTTC

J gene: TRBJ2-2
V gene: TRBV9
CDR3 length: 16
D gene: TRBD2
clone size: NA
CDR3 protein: CASSALAGGVTGELFF
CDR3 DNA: TGTGCCAGCAGCGCTCTAGCGGGGGGTGTCACCGGGGAGCTGTTTTTT

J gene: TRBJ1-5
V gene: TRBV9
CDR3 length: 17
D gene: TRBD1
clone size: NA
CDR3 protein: CASSVPGGTGGAWPQHF
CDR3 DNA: TGTGCCAGCAGCGTGCCCGGAGGGACAGGGGGCGCGTGGCCCCAGCATTTT

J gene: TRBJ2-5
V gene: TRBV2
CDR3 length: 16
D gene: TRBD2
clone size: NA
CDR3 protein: CASSEAWTRTKETQYF
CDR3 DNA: TGTGCCAGCAGTGAAGCCTGGACTAGGACAAAAGAGACCCAGTACTTC

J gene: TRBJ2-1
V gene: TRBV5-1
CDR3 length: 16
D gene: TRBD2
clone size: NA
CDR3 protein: CASSSGTSGEYNEQFF
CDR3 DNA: TGCGCCAGCAGCTCCGGGACTAGCGGGGAATACAATGAGCAGTTCTTC

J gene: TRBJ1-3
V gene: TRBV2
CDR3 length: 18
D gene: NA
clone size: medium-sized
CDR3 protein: CASSEALRTAASGNTIYF
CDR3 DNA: TGTGCCAGCAGTGAAGCGCTTAGGACAGCAGCCTCTGGAAACACCATATATTTT

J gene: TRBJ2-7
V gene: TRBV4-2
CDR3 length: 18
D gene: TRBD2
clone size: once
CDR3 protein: CASSQGMTGAGGQVEQYF
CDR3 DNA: TGTGCCAGCAGCCAAGGGATGACGGGTGCGGGGGGCCAGGTTGAGCAGTACTTC

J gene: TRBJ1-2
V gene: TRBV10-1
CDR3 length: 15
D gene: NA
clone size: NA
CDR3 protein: CASSELGAQNYGYTF
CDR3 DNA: TGCGCCAGCAGTGAGTTGGGGGCCCAGAACTATGGCTACACCTTC

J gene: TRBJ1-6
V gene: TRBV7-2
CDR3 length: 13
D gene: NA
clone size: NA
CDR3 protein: CASSPLTQTPLHF
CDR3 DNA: TGTGCCAGCAGCCCACTGACACAAACACCCCTCCACTTT

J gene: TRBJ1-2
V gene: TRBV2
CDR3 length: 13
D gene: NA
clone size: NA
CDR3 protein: CASRYPPGGQYTF
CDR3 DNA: TGTGCCAGCAGATACCCACCGGGGGGCCAGTACACCTTC

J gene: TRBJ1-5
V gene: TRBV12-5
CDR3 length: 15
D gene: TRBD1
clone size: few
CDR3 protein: CASGLANRGSQPQHF
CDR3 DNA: TGTGCTAGTGGTTTGGCTAACAGGGGTTCCCAGCCCCAGCATTTT

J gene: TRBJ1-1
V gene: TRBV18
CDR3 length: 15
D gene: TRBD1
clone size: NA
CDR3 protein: CASSPQGARRTEAFF
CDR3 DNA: TGTGCCAGCTCACCACAGGGGGCTAGGCGAACTGAAGCTTTCTTT

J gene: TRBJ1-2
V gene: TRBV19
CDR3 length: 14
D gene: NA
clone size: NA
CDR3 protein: CASTRPGLRYGYTF
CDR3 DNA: TGTGCCAGTACCCGCCCGGGACTGCGCTATGGCTACACCTTC

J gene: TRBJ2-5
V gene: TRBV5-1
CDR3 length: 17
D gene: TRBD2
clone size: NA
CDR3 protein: CASSLGLSGRARETQYF
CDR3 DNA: TGCGCCAGCAGCTTGGGCCTTAGCGGGAGGGCCAGGGAGACCCAGTACTTC

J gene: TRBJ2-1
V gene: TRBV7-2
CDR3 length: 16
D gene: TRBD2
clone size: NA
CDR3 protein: CASSLGPAGGHDEQFF
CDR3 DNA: TGTGCCAGCAGCTTAGGGCCAGCGGGGGGGCATGATGAGCAGTTCTTC

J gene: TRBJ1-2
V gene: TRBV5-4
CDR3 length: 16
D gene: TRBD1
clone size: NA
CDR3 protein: CASSFPPGQGSFGYTF
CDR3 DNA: TGTGCCAGCAGCTTTCCCCCGGGACAGGGTTCTTTTGGCTACACCTTC

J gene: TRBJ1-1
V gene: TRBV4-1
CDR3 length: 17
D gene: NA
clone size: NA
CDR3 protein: CASSQLPMDGGLSEAFF
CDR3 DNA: TGCGCCAGCAGCCAACTTCCTATGGACGGAGGTCTTAGTGAAGCTTTCTTT

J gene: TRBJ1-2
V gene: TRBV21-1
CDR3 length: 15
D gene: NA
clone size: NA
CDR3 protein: CARKDAGGANYGYTF
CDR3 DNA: TGTGCCCGAAAGGACGCCGGAGGAGCTAACTATGGCTACACCTTC

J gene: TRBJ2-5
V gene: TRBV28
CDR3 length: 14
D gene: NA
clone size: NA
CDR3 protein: CASSPVFGGETQYF
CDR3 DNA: TGTGCCAGCAGCCCCGTCTTTGGAGGAGAGACCCAGTACTTC

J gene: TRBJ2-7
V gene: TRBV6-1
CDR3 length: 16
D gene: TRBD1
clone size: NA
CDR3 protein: CASSDSGTGISYEQYF
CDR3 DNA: TGTGCCAGCAGTGATTCCGGGACAGGGATCTCCTACGAGCAGTACTTC

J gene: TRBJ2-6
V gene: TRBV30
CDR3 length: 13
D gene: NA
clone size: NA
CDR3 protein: CAWRASGANVLTF
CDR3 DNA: TGTGCCTGGAGGGCATCTGGGGCCAACGTCCTGACTTTC

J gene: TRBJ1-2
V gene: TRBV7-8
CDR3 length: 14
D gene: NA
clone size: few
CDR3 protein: CASSLGAANYGYTF
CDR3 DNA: TGTGCCAGCAGCTTAGGAGCCGCTAACTATGGCTACACCTTC

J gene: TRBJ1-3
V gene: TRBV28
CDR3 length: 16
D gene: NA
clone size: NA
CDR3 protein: CASSLFAGSAGNTIYF
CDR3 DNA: TGTGCCAGCAGTTTATTTGCGGGCTCGGCTGGAAACACCATATATTTT

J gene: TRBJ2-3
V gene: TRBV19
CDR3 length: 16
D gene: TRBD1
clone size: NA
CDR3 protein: CASSIVRDRPTDTQYF
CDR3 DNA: TGTGCCAGTAGTATAGTACGGGACAGGCCCACAGATACGCAGTATTTT

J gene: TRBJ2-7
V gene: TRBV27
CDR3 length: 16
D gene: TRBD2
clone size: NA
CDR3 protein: CASTGLAGVGKYEQYF
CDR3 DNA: TGTGCCAGCACGGGACTAGCGGGAGTTGGCAAATACGAGCAGTACTTC

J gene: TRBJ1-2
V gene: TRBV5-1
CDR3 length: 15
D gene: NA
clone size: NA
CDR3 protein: CASHNGGSLNYGYTF
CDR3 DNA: TGCGCCAGCCACAACGGAGGCAGCTTGAACTATGGCTACACCTTC

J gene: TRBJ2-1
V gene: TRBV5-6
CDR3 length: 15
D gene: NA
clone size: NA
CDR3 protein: CASSFQPYSYNEQFF
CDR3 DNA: TGTGCCAGCAGCTTCCAACCCTACTCCTACAATGAGCAGTTCTTC

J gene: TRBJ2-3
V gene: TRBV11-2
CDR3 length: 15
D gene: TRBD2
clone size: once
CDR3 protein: CASSSLAGGRDTQYF
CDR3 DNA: TGTGCCAGCAGCTCATTAGCGGGGGGGCGGGATACGCAGTATTTT

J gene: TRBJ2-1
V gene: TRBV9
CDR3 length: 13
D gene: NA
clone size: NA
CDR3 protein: CASTARNGDEQFF
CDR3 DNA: TGTGCCAGCACAGCTAGGAACGGGGATGAGCAGTTCTTC

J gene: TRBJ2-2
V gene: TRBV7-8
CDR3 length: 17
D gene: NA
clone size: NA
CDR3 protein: CASSLEFGSGATGELFF
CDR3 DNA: TGTGCCAGCAGCTTAGAATTCGGTAGCGGCGCTACCGGGGAGCTGTTTTTT

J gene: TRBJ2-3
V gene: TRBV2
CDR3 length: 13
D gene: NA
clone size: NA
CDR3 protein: CASRWGRADTQYF
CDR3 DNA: TGTGCCAGCAGATGGGGCAGAGCAGATACGCAGTATTTT

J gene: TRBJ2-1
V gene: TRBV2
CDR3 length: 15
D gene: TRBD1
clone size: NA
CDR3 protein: CASSGTGREYNEQFF
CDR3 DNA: TGTGCCAGCAGCGGGACAGGGAGGGAATACAATGAGCAGTTCTTC

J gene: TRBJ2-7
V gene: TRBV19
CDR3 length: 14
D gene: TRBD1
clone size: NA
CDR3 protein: CASSRTGVVYEQYF
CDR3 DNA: TGTGCCAGTAGTCGGACAGGGGTTGTCTACGAGCAGTACTTC

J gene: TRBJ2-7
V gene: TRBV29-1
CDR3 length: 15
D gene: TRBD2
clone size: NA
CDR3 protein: CSVEDIPSGREEQYF
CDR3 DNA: TGCAGCGTTGAAGATATACCTAGCGGGAGGGAAGAGCAGTACTTC

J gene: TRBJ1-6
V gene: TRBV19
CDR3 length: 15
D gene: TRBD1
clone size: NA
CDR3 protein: CASREQGTRNSPLHF
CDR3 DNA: TGTGCCAGTAGAGAACAGGGGACGAGAAATTCACCCCTCCACTTT

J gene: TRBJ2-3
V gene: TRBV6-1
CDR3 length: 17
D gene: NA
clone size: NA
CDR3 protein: CASSDPQAGQGTDTQYF
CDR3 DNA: TGTGCCAGCAGTGACCCACAAGCGGGGCAGGGGACAGATACGCAGTATTTT

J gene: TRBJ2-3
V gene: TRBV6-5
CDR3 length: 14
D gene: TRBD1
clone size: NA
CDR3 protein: CASRRTGATDTQYF
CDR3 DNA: TGTGCCAGCAGGCGGACAGGGGCCACAGATACGCAGTATTTT

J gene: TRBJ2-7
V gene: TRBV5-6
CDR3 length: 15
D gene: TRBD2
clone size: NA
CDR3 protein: CASSPKTSGSYEQYF
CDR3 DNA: TGTGCCAGCAGCCCTAAGACTAGCGGGAGTTACGAGCAGTACTTC

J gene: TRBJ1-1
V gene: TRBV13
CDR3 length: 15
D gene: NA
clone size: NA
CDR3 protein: CASSARGHMNTEAFF
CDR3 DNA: TGTGCCAGCAGCGCCCGGGGACACATGAACACTGAAGCTTTCTTT

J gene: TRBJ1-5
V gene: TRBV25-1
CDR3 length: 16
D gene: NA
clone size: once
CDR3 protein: CASSESQGLVHQPQHF
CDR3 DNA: TGTGCCAGCAGTGAATCTCAGGGTTTGGTCCACCAGCCCCAGCATTTT